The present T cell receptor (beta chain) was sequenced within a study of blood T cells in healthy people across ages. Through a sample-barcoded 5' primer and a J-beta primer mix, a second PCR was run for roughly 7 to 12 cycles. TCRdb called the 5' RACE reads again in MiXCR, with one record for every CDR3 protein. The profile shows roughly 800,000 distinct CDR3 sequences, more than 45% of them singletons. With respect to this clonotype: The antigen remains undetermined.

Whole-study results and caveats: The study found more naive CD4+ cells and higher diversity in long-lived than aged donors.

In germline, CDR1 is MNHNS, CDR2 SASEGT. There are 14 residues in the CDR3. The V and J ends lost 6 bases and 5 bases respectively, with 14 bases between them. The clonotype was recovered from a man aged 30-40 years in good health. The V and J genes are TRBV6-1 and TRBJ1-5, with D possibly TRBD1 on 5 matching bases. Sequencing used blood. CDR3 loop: CASSLPRDDQPQHF. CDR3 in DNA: TGTGCCAGCAGCCTACCCAGGGATGATCAGCCCCAGCATTTT.